This T cell receptor (beta chain) appears in the sequencing data of a study of T cell changes during pregnancy in multiple sclerosis. TCRdb keeps only in-frame clones here, not all; method: immunoSEQ multiplex PCR. The table includes tens of thousands of clones, roughly nine tenths detected once. This CDR3 comprises 12 residues. V was clipped by 4 bases and J by 8 bases, with 6 bases between them. Germline CDR1 is KGHSH and CDR2 is LQKENI. In its sample, this clone was seen a few times. Source: peripheral blood, taken in the second trimester of pregnancy. This clonotype originated in a female donor in good health, enrolled as a control in a pregnancy study. The chain couples TRBV18 to TRBJ1-6; no firm D call. Here the CDR3 reads CASSLRDSPLHF. The CDR3, as DNA: TGTGCCAGCTCACTACGGGATTCACCCCTCCACTTT.